This TCR beta chain was recovered during a study of blood T cell repertoires in COVID-19 (TCRdb year 2020). Study-level background: Samples covering the acute and convalescent phases of COVID-19 were provided by collaborators in the United States, Italy and Spain. The prospective study material was composed of cDNA or gDNA derived from T cells, B-cell-depleted T cells, or PBMCs. Subjects who had been exposed to COVID-19, were actively infected with it, or had recovered from it provided the deeply sampled blood TCRbeta repertoires that made up the dataset. The repertoires were released in a freely available public database intended as a resource for research on the immune response to SARS-CoV-2. The samples were drawn from the first 160 participants of the ongoing ImmuneRACE study and from 950 to 1,500 subjects provided by 6 global collaborators. Sample metadata almost always included a de-identified subject ID, COVID-19 status, age in years and sex. Where available, HLA class I and class II types were obtained from metadata supplied by the sample provider rather than from assay-based typing. Overall study outcomes, separate from this receptor: How much clinical and demographic metadata was included differed by source and by participant, and the metadata was provided uncurated.

The germline V end is reduced by 2 bases and the J end by 4 bases; junction bases left unmatched: 4. The CDR3 spans 15 residues, from the cysteine through the phenylalanine. The entry retains the CDR3 DNA only, 45 bases that are in frame from base 1. CDR1 and CDR2 are read off the germline V gene as MDHEN and SYDVKM. Points on this clone: Its antigen remains unidentified. No base-level quality is on record; no much larger clone is a single base apart.

TCRbeta CDR3 regions were amplified from genomic DNA by means of the immunoSEQ Assay, a bias-controlled multiplex PCR. The published analysis was carried out like this. The number of nucleated cells in each sample was estimated from the amplification of reference gene primers within the assay. To quantify the absolute abundance of each unique TCRbeta CDR3 rearrangement, sequence reads were collapsed and filtered. For each sample, productive Simpson clonality was calculated as the square root of Simpson's diversity index over productive rearrangements. Sourced from immuneACCESS, this table was stored by TCRdb with only in-frame sequences that have V and J called. A share of the clones is absent; for the studies checked, an unresolved V gene accounts for under half, and the remainder has no known explanation. V and J calls and clone size are copied from that table; D and trimming were computed from the DNA. This sample has 290,000 or so clones in its table, and approximately 92% of those were observed once. The ten most abundant clones make up 0.95% to 1.3% of the sample.

Participants in the prospective study were enrolled through a virtual design, were aged roughly 18 to 100 years, and lived in roughly 24 United States geographic areas. In the prospective study, cohorts were assigned on the basis of participant-reported clinical history obtained from a screening survey and a study questionnaire. Recovered participants in ImmuneRACE Cohort 3 were defined as having two consecutive negative NP/OP PCR tests, clearance from a healthcare professional, or resolution of symptoms. Each participant in the prospective study had whole blood, serum and a nasopharyngeal or oropharyngeal swab collected by mobile phlebotomists. Participants in the prospective study had the option to provide additional blood draws and questionnaires over an approximately 2-month period. Prospective study blood samples were shipped either frozen or at room temperature before DNA extraction.

The chain is assembled from TRBV28 and TRBJ1-2; 10 bases in the junction line up with TRBD1. Material for sequencing was PBMCs or T cells enriched from blood (not recorded which). This clonotype was obtained from a woman under 40 who had recovered from COVID-19. In nucleotide form, the sequence is TGTGCCAGCAGTTTAACGACAGGGGGCGGCTATGGCTACACCTTC. The resulting protein is CASSLTTGGGYGYTF.